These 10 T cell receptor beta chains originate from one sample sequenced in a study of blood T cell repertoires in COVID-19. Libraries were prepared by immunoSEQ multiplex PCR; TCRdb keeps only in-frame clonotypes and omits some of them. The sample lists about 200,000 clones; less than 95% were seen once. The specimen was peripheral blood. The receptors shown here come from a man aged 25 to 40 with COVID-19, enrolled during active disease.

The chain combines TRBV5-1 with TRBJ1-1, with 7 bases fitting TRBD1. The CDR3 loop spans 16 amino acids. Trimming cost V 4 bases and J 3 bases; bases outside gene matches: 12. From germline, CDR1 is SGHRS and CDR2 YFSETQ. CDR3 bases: TGCGCCAGCAGCGCCCTTCTCCCGGGACAGTACACTGAAGCTTTCTTT. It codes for CASSALLPGQYTEAFF. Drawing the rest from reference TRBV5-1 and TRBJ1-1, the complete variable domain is KAGVTQTPRYLIKTRGQQVTLSCSPISGHRSVSWYQQTPGQGLQFLFEYFSETQRNKGNFPGRFSGRQFSNSRSEMNVSTLELGDSALYLCASSALLPGQYTEAFFGQGTRLTVV.

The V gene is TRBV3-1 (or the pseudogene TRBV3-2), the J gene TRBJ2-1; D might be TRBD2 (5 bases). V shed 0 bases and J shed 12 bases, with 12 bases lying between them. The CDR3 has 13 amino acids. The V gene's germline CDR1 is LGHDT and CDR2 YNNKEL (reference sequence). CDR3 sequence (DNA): TGTGCCAGCAGCCAAGACAGAAATGAGGGGCAGTTCTTC. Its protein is CASSQDRNEGQFF.

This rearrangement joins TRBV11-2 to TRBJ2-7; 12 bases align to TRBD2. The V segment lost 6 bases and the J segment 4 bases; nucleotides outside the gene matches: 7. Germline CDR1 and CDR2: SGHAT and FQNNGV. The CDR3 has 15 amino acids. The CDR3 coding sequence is TGTGCCAGCAGTTCACTAGCGGGGGGTACGTACGAGCAGTACTTC. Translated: CASSSLAGGTYEQYF.

The CDR3 sequence: CASSVATLAGYTF. CDR3 bases: TGTGCCAGCAGCGTAGCTACCCTAGCCGGCTACACCTTC. The gene calls are TRBV9 and TRBJ1-2; D ambiguous. Between the trimmed V and J ends, which lost 0 bases and 8 bases, there was a span of 11 bases. The CDR3 runs to 13 residues. Germline assignment: CDR1 SGDLS and CDR2 YYNGEE.

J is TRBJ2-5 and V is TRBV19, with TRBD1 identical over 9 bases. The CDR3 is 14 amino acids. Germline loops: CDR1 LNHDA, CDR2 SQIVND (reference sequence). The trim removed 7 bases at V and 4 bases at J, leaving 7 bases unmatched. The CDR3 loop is CASTPNRGRETQYF. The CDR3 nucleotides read TGTGCCAGTACACCCAACAGGGGGCGAGAGACCCAGTACTTC.

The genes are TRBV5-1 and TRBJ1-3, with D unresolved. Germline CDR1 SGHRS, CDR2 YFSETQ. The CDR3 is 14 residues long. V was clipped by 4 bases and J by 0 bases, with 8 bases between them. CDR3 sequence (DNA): TGCGCCAGCAGCATGACAAGCTCTGGAAACACCATATATTTT. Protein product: CASSMTSSGNTIYF.

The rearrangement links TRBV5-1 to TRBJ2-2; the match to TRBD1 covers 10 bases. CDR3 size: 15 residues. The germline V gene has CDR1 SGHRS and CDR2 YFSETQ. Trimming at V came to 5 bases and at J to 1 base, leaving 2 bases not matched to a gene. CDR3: CASSWTGGNTGELFF. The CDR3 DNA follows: TGCGCCAGCAGTTGGACAGGGGGGAACACCGGGGAGCTGTTTTTT. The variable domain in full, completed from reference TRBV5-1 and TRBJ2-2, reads KAGVTQTPRYLIKTRGQQVTLSCSPISGHRSVSWYQQTPGQGLQFLFEYFSETQRNKGNFPGRFSGRQFSNSRSEMNVSTLELGDSALYLCASSWTGGNTGELFFGEGSRLTVL.

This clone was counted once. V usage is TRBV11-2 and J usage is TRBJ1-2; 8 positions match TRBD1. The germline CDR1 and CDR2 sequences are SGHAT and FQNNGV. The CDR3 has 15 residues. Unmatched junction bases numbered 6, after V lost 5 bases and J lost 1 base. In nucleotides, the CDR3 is TGTGCCAGCAGCGCCGGGACAGGTCTTAACTATGGCTACACCTTC. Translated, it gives CASSAGTGLNYGYTF.

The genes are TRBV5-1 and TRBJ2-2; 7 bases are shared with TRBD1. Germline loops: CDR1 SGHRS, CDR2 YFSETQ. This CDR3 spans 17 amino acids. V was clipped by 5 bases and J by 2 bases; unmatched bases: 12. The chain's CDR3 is CASRKGADRGNTGELFF. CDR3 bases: TGCGCCAGCAGGAAGGGGGCAGACCGAGGCAACACCGGGGAGCTGTTTTTT.

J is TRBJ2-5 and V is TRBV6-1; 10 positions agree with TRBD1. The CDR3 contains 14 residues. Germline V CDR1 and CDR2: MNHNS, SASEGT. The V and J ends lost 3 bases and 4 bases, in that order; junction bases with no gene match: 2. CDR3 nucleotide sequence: TGTGCCAGCAGTGAGGGGACAGGGGTAGAGACCCAGTACTTC. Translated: CASSEGTGVETQYF.